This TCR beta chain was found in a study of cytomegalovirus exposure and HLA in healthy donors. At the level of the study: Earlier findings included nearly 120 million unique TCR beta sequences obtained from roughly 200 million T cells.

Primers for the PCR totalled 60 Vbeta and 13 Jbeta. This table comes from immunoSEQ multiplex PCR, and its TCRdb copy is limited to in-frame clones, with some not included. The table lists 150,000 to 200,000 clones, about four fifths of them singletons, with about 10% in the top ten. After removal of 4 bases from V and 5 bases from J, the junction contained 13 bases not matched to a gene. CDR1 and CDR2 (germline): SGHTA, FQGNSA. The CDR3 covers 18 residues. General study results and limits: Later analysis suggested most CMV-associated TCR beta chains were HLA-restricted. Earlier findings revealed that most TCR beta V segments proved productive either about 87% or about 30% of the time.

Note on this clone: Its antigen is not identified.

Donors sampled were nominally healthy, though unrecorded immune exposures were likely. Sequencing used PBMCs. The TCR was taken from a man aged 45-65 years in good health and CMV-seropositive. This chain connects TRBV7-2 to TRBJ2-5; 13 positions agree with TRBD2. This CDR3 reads CASSSGLAGPVRGETQYF. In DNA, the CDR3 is TGTGCCAGCAGCTCGGGACTAGCGGGGCCCGTTCGGGGGGAGACCCAGTACTTC.